The entry below gives a single T cell receptor (beta chain) sequence along with its context. Its antigen remains unidentified. With 60 Vbeta and 13 Jbeta primers, the PCR was carried out. Generated by immunoSEQ multiplex PCR, the TCRdb table keeps only in-frame clones and is missing some. This sample contains roughly 120,000 clones. This sample was taken from a study of cytomegalovirus exposure and HLA in healthy donors. Looking at the study overall: The early release's HLA-typed donors yielded 70 million to 85 million unique TCRs.

Study outcomes and limitations: Because they were indistinguishable, some V segments, including TRBV6-2 and TRBV6-3, were excluded. According to an earlier analysis, most TCR beta V segments yielded productive rearrangements about 90% or about 30% of the time. In a later analysis, about 17,000 TCR beta sequences were associated with HLA alleles at 0.05 false discovery rate.

The CDR3 runs to 15 residues. Deletions cut 2 bases from V and 1 base from J, with 9 bases between. Germline V gene sequence: CDR1 MNHEY, CDR2 SVGAGI. The clonotype originates from a man younger than 45 in good health and CMV-seronegative. The chain uses TRBV6-5 and TRBJ2-1; possibly TRBD2 for D (6 bases). Sequencing was performed on PBMCs. CDR3 loop: CASSYLGGSYNEQFF. The CDR3 coding sequence is TGTGCCAGCAGTTACCTGGGGGGATCCTACAATGAGCAGTTCTTC.